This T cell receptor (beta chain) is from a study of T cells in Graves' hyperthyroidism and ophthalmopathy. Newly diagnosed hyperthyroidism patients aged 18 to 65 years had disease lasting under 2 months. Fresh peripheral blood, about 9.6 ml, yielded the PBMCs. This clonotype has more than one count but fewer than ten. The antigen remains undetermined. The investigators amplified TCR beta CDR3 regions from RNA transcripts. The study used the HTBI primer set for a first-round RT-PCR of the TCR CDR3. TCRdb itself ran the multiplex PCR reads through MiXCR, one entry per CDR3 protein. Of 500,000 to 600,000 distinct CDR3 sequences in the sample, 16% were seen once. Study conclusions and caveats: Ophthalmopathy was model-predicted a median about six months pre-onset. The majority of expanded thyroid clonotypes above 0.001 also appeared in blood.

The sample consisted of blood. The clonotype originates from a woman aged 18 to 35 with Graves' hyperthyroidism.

The chain's CDR3 is CASSQERALQSTDTQYF. CDR3 nucleotides: TGTGCCAGCAGCCAAGAGCGAGCCCTCCAAAGCACAGATACGCAGTATTTT. V is TRBV3-1 and J is TRBJ2-3; no clear D. The ends were cut back, 0 bases at V and 0 bases at J, with 13 bases in the middle. Germline-derived CDR1 and CDR2 are LGHDT and YNNKEL (reference sequence). The CDR3 is 17 residues long.